A single sample is the source of the 24 T cell receptor beta chains below, sequenced in a study of blood T cell repertoires in COVID-19. Sequencing was performed with immunoSEQ multiplex PCR; in TCRdb, only in-frame clones are kept and a portion is missing. The data show tens of thousands of clones, about 92% seen once. Sequencing was done on a sample of peripheral blood. All receptors derive from a human donor in a cohort sampled during active COVID-19.

As DNA, the CDR3 is TGTGCCAGCAGCTTAACAGGGATCTCCTACGAGCAGTACTTC. As protein: CASSLTGISYEQYF. V usage is TRBV5-8 and J usage is TRBJ2-7; tentative D call: TRBD1 (6 bases). This CDR3 is built from 14 residues. Trimming removed 2 bases at V and 0 bases at J, with 9 bases between. Germline CDR1 reads SGHTS; CDR2 reads YDEGEE.

This clone was picked up one time. V gene TRBV3-1 (or the pseudogene TRBV3-2) combines with J gene TRBJ2-2, with 8 nucleotides matching TRBD1. CDR3 size: 15 residues. The trim removed 1 base at V and 5 bases at J, leaving 3 bases unmatched. Per germline, CDR1 LGHDT and CDR2 YNNKEL (reference sequence). CDR3 sequence (DNA): TGTGCCAGCAGCCAAGGGACAGGGCATACCGGGGAGCTGTTTTTT. Its protein product is CASSQGTGHTGELFF.

The rearrangement uses TRBV3-1 (or the pseudogene TRBV3-2) and TRBJ1-1, with 9 bases lining up with TRBD1. Losses at the gene ends were 4 bases for V and 4 bases for J; bases not matched to a gene: 4. Germline values: CDR1 LGHDT, CDR2 YNNKEL (reference sequence). The CDR3 totals 14 residues. In DNA, the CDR3 is TGTGCCAGCAGCCGGGACAGGGCGGCCACTGAAGCTTTCTTT. Translating gives CASSRDRAATEAFF.

V is TRBV18 and J is TRBJ2-7; D is possibly TRBD2 (6 bases). The CDR3 has 13 residues. Trimming removed 6 bases at V and 2 bases at J, with 11 bases between. CDR1 is KGHSH, CDR2 LQKENI, per germline. In DNA, the CDR3 is TGTGCCAGCTCCCGGGACTCTACCTACGAGCAGTACTTC. This gives the protein CASSRDSTYEQYF.

This chain uses TRBV30 with TRBJ2-6, with a weak D call TRBD1 (6 bases). V was shortened by 3 bases and J by 3 bases, with 12 bases between the two germline ends. The CDR3 runs 15 residues. CDR1 and CDR2 from the germline V gene are GTSNPN and SVGIG (reference sequence). This chain's CDR3 is CAWRSRGGGANVLTF. CDR3 DNA sequence: TGTGCCTGGAGAAGCAGGGGCGGTGGGGCCAACGTCCTGACTTTC.

This clone was observed a handful of times. The chain links TRBV5-4 to TRBJ2-7; D is unresolved. Trimming shortened V by 4 bases and J by 3 bases, and 14 bases separated the two germline ends. The V gene's germline CDR1 is SGHNT and CDR2 YYREEE (reference sequence). The CDR3 consists of 14 residues. The CDR3, as DNA: TGTGCCAGCAGCCACGACTGGCGGAGCTACGAGCAGTACTTC. Amino acids: CASSHDWRSYEQYF.

V and J are TRBV29-1 and TRBJ1-3, with a tentative D call TRBD1 (5 bases). V lost 0 bases, J lost 4 bases, and 13 bases lay in between. Germline V gives CDR1 SQVTM, CDR2 ANQGSEA. The CDR3 has 15 residues. CDR3 protein: CSVEDLQGKGNTIYF. The CDR3 nucleotides read TGCAGCGTTGAAGATCTCCAGGGAAAAGGAAACACCATATATTTT. Complete variable domain (other parts from reference TRBV29-1 and TRBJ1-3): SAVISQKPSRDICQRGTSLTIQCQVDSQVTMMFWYRQQPGQSLTLIATANQGSEATYESGFVIDKFPISRPNLTFSTLTVSNMSPEDSSIYLCSVEDLQGKGNTIYFGEGSWLTVV.

The V call is TRBV24-1, the J call TRBJ2-7; 7 nucleotides align to TRBD2. The CDR3 is made up of 15 amino acids. The germline CDR1 and CDR2 sequences are KGHDR and SFDVKD. V trimming: 1 base; J trimming: 3 bases; junction bases outside the gene matches: 5. The CDR3 sequence is CATSDLRGSHYEQYF. DNA for the CDR3: TGTGCCACCAGTGATTTACGCGGGAGCCACTACGAGCAGTACTTC.

The J gene is TRBJ1-5, the V gene TRBV5-1; 10 nucleotides line up with TRBD1. The V segment lost 5 bases and the J segment 7 bases; nucleotides outside the gene matches: 9. CDR3 length equals 15 residues. From germline, CDR1 is SGHRS and CDR2 YFSETQ. This chain's CDR3 is CASSSGTGDGQPQHF. The CDR3, as DNA: TGCGCCAGCAGTTCCGGGACAGGGGATGGGCAGCCCCAGCATTTT.

V gene TRBV9 combines with J gene TRBJ1-2, with 7 nucleotides matching TRBD1. Unmatched junction bases numbered 6, after V lost 0 bases and J lost 4 bases. The CDR3 is made up of 15 amino acids. Germline values: CDR1 SGDLS, CDR2 YYNGEE. CDR3 loop: CASSVGGAGGYGYTF. The CDR3 nucleotides are TGTGCCAGCAGCGTAGGAGGGGCAGGGGGCTATGGCTACACCTTC.

With regard to this clone: The same CDR3 arises from other DNA sequences in this sample as well. The chain has TRBV12-3 or TRBV12-4 and TRBJ2-7; a possible D gene is TRBD1 (5 bases). The germline V and J ends were trimmed by 6 bases and 4 bases, with 13 bases remaining between them. CDR3 length equals 13 residues. The CDR3 region has the DNA TGTGCCAGCAGCTTGGGGCAGGGTTACGAGCAGTACTTC. It codes for CASSLGQGYEQYF.

The chain carries TRBV11-2 and TRBJ1-1, with D possibly matching TRBD1 (5 bases). Trimming removed 2 bases from V and 1 base from J, with 11 bases in between. The germline V gene encodes CDR1 SGHAT and CDR2 FQNNGV. This CDR3 region has 15 residues. DNA for the CDR3: TGTGCCAGCAGCTTAACGGGAGGGACGAACACTGAAGCTTTCTTT. Amino acid sequence: CASSLTGGTNTEAFF. Full variable domain (missing parts from reference TRBV11-2 and TRBJ1-1): EAGVAQSPRYKIIEKRQSVAFWCNPISGHATLYWYQQILGQGPKLLIQFQNNGVVDDSQLPKDRFSAERLKGVDSTLKIQPAKLEDSAVYLCASSLTGGTNTEAFFGQGTRLTVV.

V is TRBV11-2 and J is TRBJ2-7, with D perhaps TRBD1 (5 bases). In germline, CDR1 is SGHAT, CDR2 FQNNGV. Trimming cost V 5 bases and J 0 bases, with 14 bases left between them. The CDR3 is made up of 15 amino acids. The CDR3: CASSIADSASYEQYF. CDR3 in DNA: TGTGCCAGCAGCATTGCAGACAGTGCCTCCTACGAGCAGTACTTC.

The chain combines TRBV14 with TRBJ1-1; D ambiguous. Trimming stripped 4 bases from V and 2 bases from J, with 8 bases between. Germline assignment: CDR1 SGHDN and CDR2 FVKESK. The CDR3 has 13 residues. The CDR3 sequence: CASSPSGNTEAFF. The CDR3 coding sequence is TGTGCCAGCAGCCCGAGCGGTAACACTGAAGCTTTCTTT.

V is TRBV6-5 and J is TRBJ1-2; unclear D gene. This CDR3 contains 12 residues. The germline V and J ends were trimmed by 8 bases and 2 bases, with 9 bases remaining between them. Germline loops: CDR1 MNHEY, CDR2 SVGAGI. CDR3 sequence reads: CASSRPNYGYTF. The CDR3 DNA is TGTGCCAGCTCCAGGCCGAACTATGGCTACACCTTC.

The V call is TRBV5-1, the J call TRBJ2-2; D uncertain. This CDR3 spans 14 amino acids. V was clipped by 0 bases and J by 5 bases, with 8 bases between them. Germline V gene lookup returns CDR1 SGHRS and CDR2 YFSETQ. The CDR3 loop reads CASSLDSRTGELFF. The CDR3 DNA is TGCGCCAGCAGCTTGGATAGCAGAACCGGGGAGCTGTTTTTT.

The CDR3 sequence is CARDDRVSRDEQFF. As DNA, the CDR3 is TGTGCCAGGGACGACCGGGTCTCGAGGGATGAGCAGTTCTTC. The genes are TRBV7-2 and TRBJ2-1; a possible D gene is TRBD2 (5 bases). The V gene's germline CDR1 is SGHTA and CDR2 FQGNSA. The CDR3 runs to 14 residues. Trimming removed 9 bases from V and 8 bases from J, with 20 bases in between.

The chain recombines TRBV21-1 with TRBJ2-1; the listed D gene, TRBD2, was not tested against the DNA. TRBV21-1 is flagged as a pseudogene. This CDR3 has 11 amino acids. The CDR3 region has the DNA TGTGCCAGCAGCGCTGGGGGGGAGCAGTTCTTC. This encodes CASSAGGEQFF.

This sequence joins TRBV5-1 and TRBJ2-7; TRBD2 aligns across 12 bases. CDR1 is SGHRS, CDR2 YFSETQ, per germline. This CDR3 spans 15 amino acids. V shed 0 bases and J 5 bases; nucleotides not matched to a gene: 3. CDR3 in amino acids: CASSLGLAGVDEQYF. The CDR3 bases are TGCGCCAGCAGCTTGGGACTAGCGGGAGTCGACGAGCAGTACTTC.

The rearrangement links TRBV5-1 to TRBJ2-2; TRBD1 is a possible D gene (6 bases). Germline CDR1 is SGHRS and CDR2 is YFSETQ. Trimming stripped 1 base from V and 7 bases from J, with 17 bases between. This CDR3 has 16 residues. CDR3 sequence reads: CASSLKGQPSDGELFF. Written as DNA, the CDR3 is TGCGCCAGCAGCTTGAAAGGACAGCCTTCGGACGGGGAGCTGTTTTTT. Filled out from reference TRBV5-1 and TRBJ2-2, the complete variable domain reads KAGVTQTPRYLIKTRGQQVTLSCSPISGHRSVSWYQQTPGQGLQFLFEYFSETQRNKGNFPGRFSGRQFSNSRSEMNVSTLELGDSALYLCASSLKGQPSDGELFFGEGSRLTVL.

The V gene is TRBV29-1, the J gene TRBJ2-1; 8 nucleotides agree with TRBD2. The trim removed 7 bases at V and 0 bases at J, leaving 14 bases unmatched. Germline CDR1 and CDR2: SQVTM and ANQGSEA. This CDR3 spans 17 amino acids. CDR3 amino acids: CSAIGAGESSSYNEQFF. For the CDR3, the DNA is TGCAGCGCCATAGGAGCGGGAGAGTCGAGCTCCTACAATGAGCAGTTCTTC.

This chain links TRBV27 with TRBJ2-3, with D possibly being TRBD2 (6 bases). The CDR3 sequence is 15 residues long. Germline CDR1 reads MNHEY; CDR2 reads SMNVEV (reference sequence). Trimming removed 1 base from V and 0 bases from J, with 8 bases in between. The CDR3 reads CASSLWGLSTDTQYF. Written as DNA, the CDR3 is TGTGCCAGCAGTTTATGGGGACTTAGCACAGATACGCAGTATTTT.

This rearrangement joins TRBV6-5 to TRBJ1-6, with TRBD1 identical over 10 bases. The CDR3 extends over 16 amino acids. The ends lost 2 bases at V and 3 bases at J; junction bases unmatched: 1. CDR1 is MNHEY, CDR2 SVGAGI, per germline. The chain's CDR3 is CASSYRTGGYNSPLHF. The CDR3 nucleotides are TGTGCCAGCAGTTACCGGACAGGGGGCTATAATTCACCCCTCCACTTT.

The J gene is TRBJ1-5, the V gene TRBV7-8; weak D call: TRBD1 (6 bases). The CDR3 is 15 amino acids. V lost 3 bases, J lost 0 bases, and 9 bases lay in between. Germline CDR1 SGHVS, CDR2 FQNEAQ. CDR3 nucleotide sequence: TGTGCCAGCAGCTTGAACAGGGTTAGCAATCAGCCCCAGCATTTT. The encoded protein is CASSLNRVSNQPQHF.